The 11 T cell receptor beta chains listed next were all sequenced from one sample in a study of T cells in Graves' hyperthyroidism and ophthalmopathy. RNA transcripts gave rise to amplified TCR beta CDR3 regions. When the TCR CDR3 underwent first-round RT-PCR, the HTBI primer set was used. Each CDR3 protein gets one entry after TCRdb re-called the multiplex PCR reads with MiXCR. The data show about 640,000 distinct CDR3 sequences, about a fifth seen once. The sequencing input was blood. These receptors were collected from a man aged 25 to 40 with Graves' ophthalmopathy.

In DNA form, the CDR3 reads TGTGCCATCAGCGCCGGGACTAGCGGGATTCCCCGCGAGCAGTACTTC. It codes for CAISAGTSGIPREQYF. The chain combines TRBV10-3 with TRBJ2-7; 13 bases map to TRBD2. Germline CDR1 reads ENHRY; CDR2 reads SYGVKD. The junction had 11 bases not matched to a gene; V was cut back by 6 bases and J by 6 bases. This CDR3 is 16 amino acids long.

The chain has TRBV4-3 and TRBJ1-1, with D possibly TRBD1 on 5 matching bases. Germline V gene data show CDR1 as LGHNA and CDR2 as YSLEER. V shed 0 bases and J shed 3 bases, with 14 bases lying between them. The CDR3 extends over 16 amino acids. The CDR3 DNA is TGCGCCAGCAGCCAAGATCAACGGGGCATTCACACTGAAGCTTTCTTT. This gives the protein CASSQDQRGIHTEAFF.

The chain has TRBV3-1 and TRBJ1-2; a weak D match, TRBD1 (5 bases). Trimming left V 2 bases short and J 0 bases short, with 13 bases between. Germline CDR1 is LGHDT and CDR2 is YNNKEL (reference sequence). This CDR3 comprises 16 residues. In nucleotides, the CDR3 is TGTGCCAGCAGCCAACGAAGGACAAGTTCTAACTATGGCTACACCTTC. Its translation is CASSQRRTSSNYGYTF.

A few counts support this clonotype. J is TRBJ2-7 and V is TRBV7-6; maybe TRBD1 (5 bases). This CDR3 region has 15 residues. Germline V lookup: CDR1 SGHVS, CDR2 FNYEAQ. Trimming pared 5 bases from V and 0 bases from J, leaving 14 bases between. CDR3 region: CASSTPEDTSYEQYF. In DNA form, the CDR3 reads TGTGCCAGCAGCACCCCCGAGGACACCTCCTACGAGCAGTACTTC.

This clonotype was picked up many times. This chain connects TRBV27 to TRBJ1-2; perhaps TRBD1 as D (5 bases). V was shortened by 3 bases and J by 0 bases, with 11 bases between the two germline ends. CDR3 size: 15 residues. Germline V gene data show CDR1 as MNHEY and CDR2 as SMNVEV (reference sequence). CDR3 coding DNA: TGTGCCAGCAGTTTCCGCAGGGACGCTAACTATGGCTACACCTTC. As protein: CASSFRRDANYGYTF.

V usage is TRBV11-2 and J usage is TRBJ2-6; D is possibly TRBD1 (6 bases). Per the germline V gene, CDR1 is SGHAT and CDR2 is FQNNGV. The CDR3 has 15 amino acids. V was pared by 5 bases and J by 4 bases, with 12 bases between. The CDR3, as DNA: TGTGCCAGCAGCCCCAACAGGGCCGGGGCCAACGTCCTGACTTTC. This codes for CASSPNRAGANVLTF.

The table lists this clonotype with a few counts. The rearrangement uses TRBV7-2 and TRBJ2-3; 16 positions agree with TRBD2. Germline V gene sequence: CDR1 SGHTA, CDR2 FQGNSA. The CDR3 sequence is 15 residues long. V was clipped by 4 bases and J by 11 bases; unmatched bases: 6. CDR3 loop: CASSSGLAGGWGQYF. DNA of the CDR3: TGTGCCAGCAGCTCGGGACTAGCGGGAGGGTGGGGGCAGTATTTT.

A few counts support this clonotype. This rearrangement joins TRBV7-9 to TRBJ2-3; weak D call: TRBD2 (5 bases). The CDR3 runs to 14 residues. The germline gives CDR1 SEHNR, CDR2 FQNEAQ (reference sequence). V lost 4 bases, J lost 4 bases, and 12 bases lay in between. The CDR3 nucleotides are TGTGCCAGCAGCTCACTAGTTTTCCCAGATACGCAGTATTTT. Amino acids: CASSSLVFPDTQYF. The full variable domain, rest sourced from reference TRBV7-9 and TRBJ2-3, is DTGVSQNPRHKITKRGQNVTFRCDPISEHNRLYWYRQTLGQGPEFLTYFQNEAQLEKSRLLSDRFSAERPKGSFSTLEIQRTEQGDSAMYLCASSSLVFPDTQYFGPGTRLTVL.

This clonotype was counted ten times or more. The chain couples TRBV7-9 to TRBJ2-2, with 11 bases fitting TRBD2. The germline gives CDR1 SEHNR, CDR2 FQNEAQ (reference sequence). Germline trimming cut 5 bases from V and 7 bases from J; bases unmatched to any gene: 12. There are 17 residues in the CDR3. The CDR3 region is CASSLGLGLAVRGELFF. The CDR3 nucleotides are TGTGCCAGCAGCCTCGGACTGGGACTAGCGGTACGCGGGGAGCTGTTTTTT.

This chain joins TRBV30 and TRBJ2-3; D possibly corresponds to TRBD1 (6 bases). Trimming removed 2 bases at V and 2 bases at J, with 11 bases between. Per the germline V gene, CDR1 is GTSNPN and CDR2 is SVGIG (reference sequence). The CDR3 totals 14 residues. The CDR3 protein is CAWSPGANTDTQYF. In nucleotides, the CDR3 is TGTGCCTGGAGTCCAGGGGCCAACACAGATACGCAGTATTTT.

This clonotype came up a few times. The gene calls are TRBV7-2 and TRBJ2-1, with 7 bases fitting TRBD2. The germline V gene encodes CDR1 SGHTA and CDR2 FQGNSA. The CDR3 runs to 16 residues. Trimming cost V 5 bases and J 7 bases; bases outside gene matches: 14. The chain's CDR3 is CASSRHGAGVGNEQFF. The CDR3 nucleotides are TGTGCCAGCAGCCGTCACGGGGCGGGAGTCGGGAATGAGCAGTTCTTC.